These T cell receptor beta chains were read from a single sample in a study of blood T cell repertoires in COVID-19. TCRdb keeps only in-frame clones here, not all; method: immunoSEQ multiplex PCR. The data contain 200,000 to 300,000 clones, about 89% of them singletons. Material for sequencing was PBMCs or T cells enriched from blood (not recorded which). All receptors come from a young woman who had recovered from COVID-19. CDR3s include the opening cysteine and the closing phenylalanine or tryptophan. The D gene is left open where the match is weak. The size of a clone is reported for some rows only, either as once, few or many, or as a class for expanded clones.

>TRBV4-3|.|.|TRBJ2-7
TGCGCCAGCAGCCAAGAGGGCGGGGCCTACGAGCAGTACTTC
CASSQEGGAYEQYF
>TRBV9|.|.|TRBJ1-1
TGTGCCAGCAGCGTAGCGGGGGGGAACACTGAAGCTTTCTTT
CASSVAGGNTEAFF
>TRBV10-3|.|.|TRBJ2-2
TGTGCCATCAGTTTGGACAGGGAGGGCACCGGGGAGCTGTTTTTT
CAISLDREGTGELFF
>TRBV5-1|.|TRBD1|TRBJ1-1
TGCGCCAGCAGCTCCATGACAGGGGGGAACACTGAAGCTTTCTTT
CASSSMTGGNTEAFF
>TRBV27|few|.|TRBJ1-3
TGTGCCAGCATCGACACCGCAGCTGGAAACACCATATATTTT
CASIDTAAGNTIYF
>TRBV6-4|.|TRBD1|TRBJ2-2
TGTGCCAGCAGTAGGGACAGGAACACCGGGGAGCTGTTTTTT
CASSRDRNTGELFF
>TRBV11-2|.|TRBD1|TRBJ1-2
TGTGCCAGCAGCTTAGTCGGACAGGGGGCCTACTATGGCTACACCTTC
CASSLVGQGAYYGYTF
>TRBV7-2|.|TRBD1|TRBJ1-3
TGTGCCAGCAGCTTAATGGGACAGCGCCCCGATACCATATATTTT
CASSLMGQRPDTIYF
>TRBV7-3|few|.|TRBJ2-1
TGTGCCAGCAGCCCCCGCCGGGGGACGGTAAATGAGCAGTTCTTC
CASSPRRGTVNEQFF
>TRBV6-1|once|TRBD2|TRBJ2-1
TGTGCCAGCAGTGAAGTAGCGGGGGGCCACAGCTCCTACAATGAGCAGTTCTTC
CASSEVAGGHSSYNEQFF
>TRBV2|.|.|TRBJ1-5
TGTGCCAGCAGAACCGACTACAATCAGCCCCAGCATTTT
CASRTDYNQPQHF
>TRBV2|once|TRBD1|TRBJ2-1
TGTGCCAGCACTCATCCCTCGGGGACAGGACTATACAGGAGGACTTACAATGAGCAGTTCTTC
CASTHPSGTGLYRRTYNEQFF
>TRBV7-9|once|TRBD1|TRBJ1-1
TGTGCCAGCAGCTTCGGGCGCCTGACAGGGACGAACACTGAAGCTTTCTTT
CASSFGRLTGTNTEAFF
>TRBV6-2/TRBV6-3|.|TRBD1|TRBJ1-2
TGTGCCAGCAGTAAAGGACAGGGGATCGTGAATGGCTACACCTTC
CASSKGQGIVNGYTF
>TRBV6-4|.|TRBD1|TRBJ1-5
TGTGCCAGCAGTGAGGGACAGGGGGCTAATCAGCCCCAGCATTTT
CASSEGQGANQPQHF
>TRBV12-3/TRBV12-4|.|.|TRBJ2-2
TGTGCCAGCAATCTCCTGTGGGGGGGCGAGCTGTTTTTT
CASNLLWGGELFF
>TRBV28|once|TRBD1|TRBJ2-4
TGTGCCAGCAGTCCACTCAGGGGGCGGAACATTCAGTACTTC
CASSPLRGRNIQYF
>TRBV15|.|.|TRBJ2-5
TGTGCCACCAGCAGAGATCTGGAGACCCAGTACTTC
CATSRDLETQYF
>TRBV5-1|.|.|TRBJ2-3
TGCGCCAGCAAAATGGGGACACGGGCAGATACGCAGTATTTT
CASKMGTRADTQYF
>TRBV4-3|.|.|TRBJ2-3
TGCGCCAGCAGCCAAGGGGTTTCACAGGGCCGGGCAGATACGCAGTATTTT
CASSQGVSQGRADTQYF
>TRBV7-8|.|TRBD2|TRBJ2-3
TGTGCCAGCAGCTTAGTGACGGGAGGAGAGACAGATACGCAGTATTTT
CASSLVTGGETDTQYF
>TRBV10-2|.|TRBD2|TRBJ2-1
TGCGCCACCAGACTAGCGGACGGGCAGTTCTTC
CATRLADGQFF
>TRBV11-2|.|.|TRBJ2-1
TGTGCCAGCAACGGGGACTTTTACAATGAGCAGTTCTTC
CASNGDFYNEQFF
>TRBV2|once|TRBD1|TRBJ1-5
TGTGCCAGCAGTGAGGAGACAGGGAGCCGAGCCCAGCATTTT
CASSEETGSRAQHF
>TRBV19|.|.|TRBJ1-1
TGTGCCAGTAGGTATGGACAGACGAACACTGAAGCTTTCTTT
CASRYGQTNTEAFF
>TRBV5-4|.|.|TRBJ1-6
TGTGCCAGCGCCGCGGCCGATTCACCCCTCCACTTT
CASAAADSPLHF
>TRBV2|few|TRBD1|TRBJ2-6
TGTGCCAGCAGTACCAGGGGGCACGGGGCCAACGTCCTGACTTTC
CASSTRGHGANVLTF
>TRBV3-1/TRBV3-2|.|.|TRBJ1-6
TGTGCCAGCAGCCAAGGTGGCCCGGGAGGGTGGTCACCCCTCCACTTT
CASSQGGPGGWSPLHF
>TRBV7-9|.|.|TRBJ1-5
TGTGCCAGCAGCAACGGGGGTAGCAATCAGCCCCAGCATTTT
CASSNGGSNQPQHF
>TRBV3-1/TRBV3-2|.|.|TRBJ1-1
TGTGCCAGCAGTCCTTTGGGGGGGCTGTTCACTGAAGCTTTCTTT
CASSPLGGLFTEAFF
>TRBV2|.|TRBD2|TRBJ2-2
TGTGCCAGCAGACCACTAGCGGGAGCGGACGGGGAGCTGTTTTTT
CASRPLAGADGELFF
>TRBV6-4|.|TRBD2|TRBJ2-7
TGTGCCAGCAAACGGGGGACTAGCGGGAGAAGCTCCTACGAGCAGTACTTC
CASKRGTSGRSSYEQYF
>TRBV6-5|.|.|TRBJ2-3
TGTGCCAGCAGATATACCCAGCTAGGCACAGATACGCAGTATTTT
CASRYTQLGTDTQYF
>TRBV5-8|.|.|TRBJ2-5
TGTGCCAGCAGTCAACGTACCTCGGGGAGGGAGACCCAGTACTTC
CASSQRTSGRETQYF
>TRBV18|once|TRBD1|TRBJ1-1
TGTGCCAGCTCACGGGGACAGCCGGACACTGAAGCTTTCTTT
CASSRGQPDTEAFF
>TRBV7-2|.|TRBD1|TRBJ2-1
TGTGCCAGCAGCTTAGCAACAGGACAGGGGTACAATGAGCAGTTCTTC
CASSLATGQGYNEQFF
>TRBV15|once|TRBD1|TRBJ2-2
TGTGCCACCAGCAGAGCTTCTCGGGACAGGGGGCGCTTCGGGGAGCTGTTTTTT
CATSRASRDRGRFGELFF
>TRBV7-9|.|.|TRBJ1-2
TGTGCCAGCAGCTTAGACCGAGGCTATGGCTACACCTTC
CASSLDRGYGYTF
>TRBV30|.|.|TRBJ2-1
TGTGCCTGGAGTGTAGGGGTTACCTCCTACAATGAGCAGTTCTTC
CAWSVGVTSYNEQFF
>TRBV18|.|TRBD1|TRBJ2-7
TGTGCCAGTAGGACAGGTTCCTACGAGCAGTACTTC
CASRTGSYEQYF
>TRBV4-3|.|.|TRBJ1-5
TGCGCCAGCAGCCCCAGGGTCTATAGCAATCAGCCCCAGCATTTT
CASSPRVYSNQPQHF
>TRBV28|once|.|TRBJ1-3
TGTGCCAGCAGTTCGGACAGCTCTGGAAACACCATATATTTT
CASSSDSSGNTIYF